This T cell receptor (beta chain) was retrieved from a study of blood T cells in healthy people across ages. Germline V gene sequence: CDR1 SEHNR, CDR2 FQNEAQ (reference sequence). V dropped 5 bases and J dropped 1 base, with 20 bases sitting between them. The CDR3 covers 17 residues. A J-beta primer mix and a sample-barcoded 5' primer were used in a second PCR of roughly 6 to 11 cycles. TCRdb redid the calling of the 5' RACE reads with MiXCR, one entry per CDR3 protein. Of about 580,000 distinct CDR3 sequences in the sample, 47% were seen once. This sequence originates from a man aged 80 or over in good health. The rearrangement uses TRBV7-9 and TRBJ2-5; D possibly uses TRBD1 or TRBD2 (6 bases each). Input material: blood. The DNA of the CDR3 is TGTGCCAGCAGCCCACAAGGAGGAGGGGGTATCCAAGAGACCCAGTACTTC. Translated, it gives CASSPQGGGGIQETQYF.